This T cell receptor (beta chain) was recovered during a study of T cell responses to AZD1222 COVID-19 vaccine. As for the study in general: Second doses were pooled across both intervals (about 4 or about 12 weeks). Broader study findings: Donors in the cohort were predominantly white British and more often female, and clonal diversity was possibly underestimated. AZD1222 recipients seropositive at baseline numbered only six. Repertoire samples came only from after the peak T cell response.

Data came from immunoSEQ multiplex PCR; TCRdb stores just in-frame clones and leaves some out. The sample has fewer than 200,000 clones, almost 95% seen once. Details on this clone: Its antigen is not identified.

This sequence was found in an adult in good health. Sequenced material: peripheral blood, taken on day 0 of AZD1222 vaccination.

The CDR3 here is CASSARGGRNGEQFF. Here the CDR3 DNA reads TGTGCCAGCAGCGCTCGGGGGGGCCGGAACGGTGAGCAGTTCTTC. The chain couples TRBV7-8 to TRBJ2-1; TRBD2 agrees at 8 bases. The germline gives CDR1 SGHVS, CDR2 FQNEAQ. The CDR3 extends over 15 amino acids. V lost 5 bases to trimming and J lost 9 bases; unmatched junction nucleotides: 12.